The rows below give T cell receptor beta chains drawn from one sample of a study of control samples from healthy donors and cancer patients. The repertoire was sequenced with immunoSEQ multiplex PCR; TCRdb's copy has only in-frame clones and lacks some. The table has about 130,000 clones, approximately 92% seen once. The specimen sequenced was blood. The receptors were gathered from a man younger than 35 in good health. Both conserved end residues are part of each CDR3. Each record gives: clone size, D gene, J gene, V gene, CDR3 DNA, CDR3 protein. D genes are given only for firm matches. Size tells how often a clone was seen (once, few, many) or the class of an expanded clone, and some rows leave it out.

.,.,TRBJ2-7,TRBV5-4,TGTGCCAGCAGCTCTACGTCCAGATACGAGCAGTACTTC,CASSSTSRYEQYF
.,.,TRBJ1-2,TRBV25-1,TGTGCCAGCAGTGAGTCTGACAGGCCCAGAAATGGCTACACCTTC,CASSESDRPRNGYTF
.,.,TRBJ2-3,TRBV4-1,TGCGCCAGCAGCCTCGACAGAGATACGCAGTATTTT,CASSLDRDTQYF
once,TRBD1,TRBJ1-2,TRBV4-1,TGCGCCAGCAGCCAAGTCCAGGACAGGGGGCGAGGCTACACCTTC,CASSQVQDRGRGYTF
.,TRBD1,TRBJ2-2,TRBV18,TGTGCCAGCTCACCGGACAGGGGGAGGACCGGGGAGCTGTTTTTT,CASSPDRGRTGELFF
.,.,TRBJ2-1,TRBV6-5,TGTGCCAGCAGTTACTCGGACTCCGACTACAATGAGCAGTTCTTC,CASSYSDSDYNEQFF
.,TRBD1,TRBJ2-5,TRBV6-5,TGTGCCAGCAGTTACGGGACAGCGATCGGAGAGACCCAGTACTTC,CASSYGTAIGETQYF
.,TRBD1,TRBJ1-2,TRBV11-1,TGTGCCAGCAGCCCCGGACAGGCTCCCTATGGCTACACCTTC,CASSPGQAPYGYTF
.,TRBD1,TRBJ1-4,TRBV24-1,TGTGCCGCTGACAGGGAGGTTCGAGAAAAACTGTTTTTT,CAADREVREKLFF
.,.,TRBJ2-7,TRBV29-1,TGCAGCGTTGAATTCAGACAAGGAAACGACTACGAGCAGTACTTC,CSVEFRQGNDYEQYF
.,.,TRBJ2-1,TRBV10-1,TGCGCCAGCCCTTGGCTGGAGAGGGGGGTACAAAGTGAGCAGTTCTTC,CASPWLERGVQSEQFF
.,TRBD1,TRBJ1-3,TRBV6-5,TGTGCCAGCAGTTACTCGACAGGGTCAGGAAACACCATATATTTT,CASSYSTGSGNTIYF
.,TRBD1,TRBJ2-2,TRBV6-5,TGTGCCACCTCAGGACAGGGGAGCACCGGGGAGCTGTTTTTT,CATSGQGSTGELFF
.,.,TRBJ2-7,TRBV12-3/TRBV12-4,TGTGCCAGCAGTTTTTGGGGCCGGGGCGAGCAGTACTTC,CASSFWGRGEQYF
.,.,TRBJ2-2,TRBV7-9,TGTGCCACCCATGCGGGACAGCTGAACACCGGGGAGCTGTTTTTT,CATHAGQLNTGELFF
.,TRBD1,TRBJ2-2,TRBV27,TGTGCCAGCAGCCCACAGGGGATGGACACCGGGGAGCTGTTTTTT,CASSPQGMDTGELFF
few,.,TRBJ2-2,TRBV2,TGTGCCAGCAGTGAAGGGGTCGGACCCGGGGAGCTGTTTTTT,CASSEGVGPGELFF
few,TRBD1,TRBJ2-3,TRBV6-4,TGTGCCAGCAGCGCAGAACCCGGGACAGGGCCTACAGATACGCAGTATTTT,CASSAEPGTGPTDTQYF
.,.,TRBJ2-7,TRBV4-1,TGCGCCAGCAGCCAAGGGGTTTTAGCTCTGGGGACGGGTGAGCAGTACTTC,CASSQGVLALGTGEQYF
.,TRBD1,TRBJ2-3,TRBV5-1,TGCGCCAGCAGCCCAGGGGGCCTAGGCACAGATACGCAGTATTTT,CASSPGGLGTDTQYF
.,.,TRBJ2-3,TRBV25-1,TGTGCCAGCAGTGGTCTCGGGGTCGTCGGAGATACGCAGTATTTT,CASSGLGVVGDTQYF
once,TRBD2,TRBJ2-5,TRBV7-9,TGTGCCAGCAGCACGGGACTAGCGGGGGGGCAAGAGACCCAGTACTTC,CASSTGLAGGQETQYF
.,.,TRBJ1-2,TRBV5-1,TGCGCCAGCAGCACCGCCAGCCAACATGGCTACACCTTC,CASSTASQHGYTF
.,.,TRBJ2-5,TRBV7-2,TGTGCCAGCAGCCCCCCGGGACTGGAAGAGACCCAGTACTTC,CASSPPGLEETQYF
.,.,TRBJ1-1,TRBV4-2,TGTGCCAGCAGCCGGGGCCAGCTCACTGAAGCTTTCTTT,CASSRGQLTEAFF
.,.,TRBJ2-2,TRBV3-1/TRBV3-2,TGTGCCAGCAGCCAAGGGGTGGGCACCGGGGAGCTGTTTTTT,CASSQGVGTGELFF
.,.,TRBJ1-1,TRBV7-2,TGTGCCAGCAGCTTAGGTCGGGGGAACACTGAAGCTTTCTTT,CASSLGRGNTEAFF
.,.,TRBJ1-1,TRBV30,TGTGCCTGGAGTGTAGCGGAAGGGGGTGAAGCTTTCTTT,CAWSVAEGGEAFF
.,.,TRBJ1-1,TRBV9,TGTGCCAGCAGTCGACAGGTTGAGACTGAAGCTTTCTTT,CASSRQVETEAFF
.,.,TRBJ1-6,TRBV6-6,TGTGCCAGCAGTTATACGACAGTTGGATCACCCCTCCACTTT,CASSYTTVGSPLHF
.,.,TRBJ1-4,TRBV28,TGTGCCAGCACTCTTACTCTAGCCCGGGAGGAAAAACTGTTTTTT,CASTLTLAREEKLFF
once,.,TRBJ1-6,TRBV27,TGTGCCAGCAGTTTTAGGGACCCCTATAATTCACCCCTCCACTTT,CASSFRDPYNSPLHF
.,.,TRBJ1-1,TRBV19,TGTGCCAGTAGTATAGGGCAGCTGAACACTGAAGCTTTCTTT,CASSIGQLNTEAFF
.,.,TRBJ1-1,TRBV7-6,TGTGCCAGCAGCTTAGTGACAGGAGAAGCTTTCTTT,CASSLVTGEAFF
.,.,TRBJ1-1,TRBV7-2,TGTGCCAGCAGCTTAGGGGTGGTCACTGAAGCTTTCTTT,CASSLGVVTEAFF
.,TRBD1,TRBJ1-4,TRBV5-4,TGTGCCAGCAGCTACGCCGGGACAGGTCTTGAAAAACTGTTTTTT,CASSYAGTGLEKLFF
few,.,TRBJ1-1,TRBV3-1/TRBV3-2,TGTGCCAGCAGCCAAGATCATGCCGGCGCTGAAGCTTTCTTT,CASSQDHAGAEAFF
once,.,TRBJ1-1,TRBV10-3,TGTGCCATCAGTGTTTCGGGGGCCGACACTGAAGCTTTCTTT,CAISVSGADTEAFF
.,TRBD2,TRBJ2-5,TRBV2,TGTGCCAGCAGTGATTCTAGCGGTGGGGGGGAGACCCAGTACTTC,CASSDSSGGGETQYF
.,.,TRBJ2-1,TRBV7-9,TGTGCCAGCAGCTCTCAGGGGAGCGAGCAGTTCTTC,CASSSQGSEQFF
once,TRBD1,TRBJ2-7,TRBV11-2,TGTGCCAGCAACCAACAGGGGGTTGGCTCCTACGAGCAGTACTTC,CASNQQGVGSYEQYF
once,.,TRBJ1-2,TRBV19,TGTGCCAGTAGTATAGCGGGCCATGGGACATTCTATGGCTACACCTTC,CASSIAGHGTFYGYTF
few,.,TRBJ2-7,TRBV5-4,TGTGCCAGCAGCCTTTTCGGGGGCAGGCGTGAGCAGTACTTC,CASSLFGGRREQYF
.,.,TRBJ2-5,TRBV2,TGTGCCAGCAGTGGAACAGATGAGACCCAGTACTTC,CASSGTDETQYF
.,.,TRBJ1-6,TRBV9,TGTGCCAGCAGCGCCGACAGCCATTCACCCCTCCACTTT,CASSADSHSPLHF
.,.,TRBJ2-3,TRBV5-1,TGCGCCAGCAGCTTGGGCGGGGGCGACACAGATACGCAGTATTTT,CASSLGGGDTDTQYF
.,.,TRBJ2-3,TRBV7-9,TGTGCCAGCAGCTTAGCGGCGGTGGAAGATACGCAGTATTTT,CASSLAAVEDTQYF
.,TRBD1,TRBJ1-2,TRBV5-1,TGCGCCAGCAGCTTGGCACAGGGGGGGTACGGCTACACCTTC,CASSLAQGGYGYTF
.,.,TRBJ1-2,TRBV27,TGTGCCAGCTCGGCCACCCCCACTCTCACCTATGGCTACACCTTC,CASSATPTLTYGYTF
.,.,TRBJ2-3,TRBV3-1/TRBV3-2,TGTGCCAGCAGCGGGATCCGAGCGGCAGATACGCAGTATTTT,CASSGIRAADTQYF
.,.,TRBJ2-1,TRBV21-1,TGTGCCAGCAGCAAAGGGGGATTGGTTCCCCCGTTCTTC,CASSKGGLVPPFF
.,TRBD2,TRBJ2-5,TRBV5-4,TGTGCCAGCAGCTTGGGACTAGCGGGGCAAGAGACCCAGTACTTC,CASSLGLAGQETQYF
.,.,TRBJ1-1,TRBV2,TGTGCCAGCAGTGACGGGGGGAACACTGAAGCTTTCTTT,CASSDGGNTEAFF
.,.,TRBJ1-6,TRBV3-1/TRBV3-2,TGTGCCAGCAGCCAAGACAGGAACAATTCACCCCTCCACTTT,CASSQDRNNSPLHF
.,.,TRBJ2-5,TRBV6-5,TGTGCCAGCAGTTTTTACGAAGGGGAGACCCAGTACTTC,CASSFYEGETQYF
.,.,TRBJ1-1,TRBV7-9,TGTGCCAGCAGCTTAGCTTGGGGCAGGGGGAACACTGAAGCTTTCTTT,CASSLAWGRGNTEAFF